A single sample is the source of the 18 T cell receptor beta chains below, sequenced in a study of spatial heterogeneity in lung cancer. Time point: sample taken at primary tumor resection. Whole RNA was taken from tumor, nontumor lung or frozen PBMC; it was then sequenced unsorted. TCRdb analysed the 5' RACE reads with MiXCR anew, one entry per CDR3 protein. The sample yields more than 30,000 distinct CDR3 sequences, less than 5.5% seen once. Source: PBMCs, taken at surgery. The receptors derive from a female donor with early-stage non-small cell lung cancer.

The V call is TRBV18, the J call TRBJ2-1, with D perhaps matching TRBD2 (6 bases). V was trimmed by 5 bases and J by 4 bases, leaving 15 bases between them. CDR1 is KGHSH, CDR2 LQKENI, per germline. The CDR3 runs to 15 residues. The CDR3 DNA is TGTGCCAGCTCATCGCAGGGAGGAGGGTACAATGAGCAGTTCTTC. Residues: CASSSQGGGYNEQFF. The full variable domain, rest sourced from reference TRBV18 and TRBJ2-1, is NAGVMQNPRHLVRRRGQEARLRCSPMKGHSHVYWYRQLPEEGLKFMVYLQKENIIDESGMPKERFSAEFPKEGPSILRIQQVVRGDSAAYFCASSSQGGGYNEQFFGPGTRLTVL.

This chain joins TRBV5-4 and TRBJ2-2; D is ambiguous. The CDR3 totals 15 residues. Germline CDR1 and CDR2: SGHNT and YYREEE (reference sequence). V was cut by 3 bases and J by 0 bases, with 9 bases left in between. In DNA, the CDR3 is TGTGCCAGCAGCTCCCTTACTACGAACACCGGGGAGCTGTTTTTT. Its protein product is CASSSLTTNTGELFF. Based on the CDR3 plus reference TRBV5-4 and TRBJ2-2, the full variable domain is ETGVTQSPTHLIKTRGQQVTLRCSSQSGHNTVSWYQQALGQGPQFIFQYYREEENGRGNFPPRFSGLQFPNYSSELNVNALELDDSALYLCASSSLTTNTGELFFGEGSRLTVL.

This clonotype has a count of ten or more. This chain links TRBV20-1 with TRBJ1-5; no definite D call. The CDR3 has 15 residues. CDR1 and CDR2 from the germline V gene are DFQATT and SNEGSKA (reference sequence). V gave up 3 bases and J gave up 2 bases, with 14 bases separating them. The CDR3 spells CSARGKLGGNQPQHF. DNA for the CDR3: TGCAGTGCTAGGGGTAAACTGGGAGGCAATCAGCCCCAGCATTTT.

This clonotype was detected many times. The V gene is TRBV9, the J gene TRBJ2-3; 8 nucleotides line up with TRBD1. Germline V CDR1 and CDR2: SGDLS, YYNGEE. With V trimmed by 3 bases and J by 7 bases, 10 bases remained unmatched. This CDR3 spans 15 amino acids. The CDR3 spells CASSGRDRSVNTQYF. The CDR3 DNA reads as TGTGCCAGCAGCGGACGGGACAGGTCGGTGAATACGCAGTATTTT.

This clonotype has ten or more counts. The V and J genes are TRBV4-1 and TRBJ2-5; D not resolved. Per the germline V gene, CDR1 is MGHRA and CDR2 is YSYEKL. V lost 0 bases, J lost 0 bases, and 17 bases lay in between. This CDR3 spans 18 amino acids. CDR3 coding DNA: TGCGCCAGCAGCCAAGATCAGGTTTTCGGGCTCCACCAAGAGACCCAGTACTTC. Translating gives CASSQDQVFGLHQETQYF.

This clonotype was seen many times. This chain joins TRBV19 and TRBJ2-1; 7 nucleotides align to TRBD1. The trim removed 7 bases at V and 7 bases at J, leaving 7 bases unmatched. The germline V gene encodes CDR1 LNHDA and CDR2 SQIVND (reference sequence). The CDR3 is 13 residues long. Here the CDR3 reads CASTQTGWNEQFF. The CDR3, as DNA: TGTGCCAGTACCCAGACAGGGTGGAATGAGCAGTTCTTC.

The chain joins TRBV10-1 to TRBJ2-3; no definite D call. In germline, CDR1 is WNHNN, CDR2 SYGVQD (reference sequence). There are 15 residues in the CDR3. V was trimmed by 3 bases and J by 1 base, leaving 11 bases between them. This CDR3 is CASSERSRGTDTQYF. The CDR3 DNA follows: TGCGCCAGCAGTGAACGGAGCAGAGGCACAGATACGCAGTATTTT.

This clonotype was detected ten times or more. J is TRBJ2-1 and V is TRBV7-2, with 9 bases fitting TRBD2. Germline V gives CDR1 SGHTA, CDR2 FQGNSA. The V and J ends lost 5 bases and 6 bases, in that order; junction bases with no gene match: 14. The CDR3 spans 17 residues. CDR3 amino acids: CASSRGTSLFRLNEQFF. In nucleotides, the CDR3 is TGTGCCAGCAGCCGAGGGACTAGCCTCTTTCGCCTCAATGAGCAGTTCTTC.

This clonotype was observed at least ten times. The J gene is TRBJ1-2, the V gene TRBV20-1; no clear D gene. This CDR3 has 12 amino acids. The V end lost 0 bases, the J end lost 6 bases, and 8 bases lay between the germline ends. Germline V gives CDR1 DFQATT, CDR2 SNEGSKA (reference sequence). The CDR3 region has the DNA TGCAGTGCTAGAGATCGGATAGATGGCTACACCTTC. Translating gives CSARDRIDGYTF.

The rearrangement uses TRBV28 and TRBJ2-5; D is unresolved. The CDR3 spans 14 residues. Trimming took off 2 bases at V and 2 bases at J, with 9 bases between the two ends. Germline V gene sequence: CDR1 MDHEN, CDR2 SYDVKM. This chain's CDR3 is CASSLGSIQETQYF. CDR3 DNA sequence: TGTGCCAGCAGTTTAGGGTCCATACAAGAGACCCAGTACTTC.

This clonotype was recorded many times. The CDR3 region is CASSLEGEGDTQYF. The CDR3 nucleotides read TGTGCCAGCAGCTTAGAAGGGGAAGGAGATACGCAGTATTTT. This sequence joins TRBV7-3 and TRBJ2-3; D may be TRBD1 (5 bases). There are 14 residues in the CDR3. The V end lost 2 bases, the J end lost 5 bases, and 11 bases lay between the germline ends. Germline CDR1 reads SGHTA; CDR2 reads FQGTGA.

This clonotype was detected many times. The rearrangement uses TRBV20-1 and TRBJ1-5; TRBD1 matches 10 bases. Unmatched junction bases numbered 16, after V lost 5 bases and J lost 6 bases. Germline lookup yields CDR1 DFQATT and CDR2 SNEGSKA (reference sequence). There are 17 residues in the CDR3. CDR3 nucleotides: TGCAGTGCTCAAGCCCTACCGACAGGGGGCGCGGGTCAGCCCCAGCATTTT. It is translated as CSAQALPTGGAGQPQHF.

This clonotype was recorded at least ten times. The chain joins TRBV11-1 to TRBJ2-1; tentative D call: TRBD1 (5 bases). Trimming pared 1 base from V and 1 base from J, leaving 8 bases between. The CDR3 length is 15 residues. Germline CDR1 reads SGHAT; CDR2 reads FQDESV (reference sequence). Here the CDR3 reads CASSLDRKSYNEQFF. The CDR3 DNA is TGTGCCAGCAGCTTAGACAGGAAGTCCTACAATGAGCAGTTCTTC.

This clonotype was seen many times. The chain's CDR3 is CASSTGGDMTDTGELFF. The CDR3 nucleotides are TGTGCCAGCAGTACAGGGGGCGACATGACGGACACCGGGGAGCTGTTTTTT. This chain joins TRBV4-2 and TRBJ2-2; 9 bases fit TRBD1. Looked up from germline, CDR1 is LGHNA and CDR2 is YNFKEQ. Germline trimming cut 6 bases from V and 3 bases from J; bases unmatched to any gene: 11. There are 17 residues in the CDR3.

This clonotype has only one observation. One end of the junction does not line up with germline, which may come from a read error. V is TRBV3-1 and J is TRBJ2-5; D is undetermined. CDR1 and CDR2 (germline): LGHDT, YNNKEL (reference sequence). The CDR3 sequence is 12 residues long. CDR3 DNA: TGTGCCAGCAACCAAGACCAAGAGACCCAGTACTTC. Its translation is CASNQDQETQYF.

There are many counts of this clonotype. The rearrangement uses TRBV28 and TRBJ1-4, with D unclear. Looked up from germline, CDR1 is MDHEN and CDR2 is SYDVKM. The ends were cut back, 4 bases at V and 3 bases at J, with 0 bases in the middle. The CDR3 has 11 residues. CDR3 nucleotide sequence: TGTGCCAGCAGTTCTAATGAAAAACTGTTTTTT. Amino acids: CASSSNEKLFF.

Remarks on this clonotype: This could be a read error, since a much larger clone is one nucleotide away. V and J are TRBV5-1 and TRBJ2-7, with 7 bases fitting TRBD1. The CDR3 is made up of 13 amino acids. The V gene's germline CDR1 is SGHRS and CDR2 YFSETQ. Written as DNA, the CDR3 is TGCGCCAGCAAGGGACAGTTCTCCTACAAGCAGTACTTC. Amino acid sequence: CASKGQFSYKQYF.

CDR3 sequence: CASSHPPMGAQNYGYTF. The CDR3 bases are TGTGCCAGCAGCCATCCCCCCATGGGGGCGCAAAACTATGGCTACACCTTC. The chain is built from TRBV4-2 and TRBJ1-2, with TRBD1 as a possible D gene (6 bases). The V end lost 3 bases, the J end lost 2 bases, and 19 bases lay between the germline ends. The CDR3 is 17 amino acids. The V gene's germline CDR1 is LGHNA and CDR2 YNFKEQ.